One and the same sample provided the 29 T cell receptor beta chains below, sequenced in a study of cytomegalovirus exposure and HLA in healthy donors. 60 Vbeta and 13 Jbeta primers were used in PCR. Profiled with immunoSEQ multiplex PCR; TCRdb holds only in-frame clones, not every one. Of about 190,000 clones detected, roughly four fifths appear once; the ten largest clones hold around 3.2%. Sequencing was carried out using PBMCs. Source of these receptors: a woman aged 30 to 39 in good health and CMV-seropositive.

The chain uses TRBV6-5 and TRBJ2-7; D is ambiguous. This CDR3 region has 16 residues. From germline, CDR1 is MNHEY and CDR2 SVGAGI. The ends were cut back, 0 bases at V and 3 bases at J, with 15 bases in the middle. The CDR3 loop is CASSYSINGQDYEQYF. CDR3 in DNA: TGTGCCAGCAGTTACTCGATAAATGGCCAGGACTACGAGCAGTACTTC.

This chain links TRBV11-2 with TRBJ2-1; 13 bases match TRBD2. The junction had 9 bases not matched to a gene; V was cut back by 4 bases and J by 0 bases. From germline, CDR1 is SGHAT and CDR2 FQNNGV. This CDR3 is built from 19 residues. CDR3 coding DNA: TGTGCCAGCAGCTCCACGATACGGACTAGCGGGAGCTCCTACAATGAGCAGTTCTTC. It is translated as CASSSTIRTSGSSYNEQFF.

The chain has TRBV27 and TRBJ2-1; 14 nucleotides agree with TRBD2. The CDR3 has 20 amino acids. V was clipped by 3 bases and J by 2 bases; unmatched bases: 12. Per germline, CDR1 MNHEY and CDR2 SMNVEV (reference sequence). CDR3 amino acids: CASSFNYPGTSGRPYNEQFF. The CDR3 DNA reads as TGTGCCAGCAGTTTTAACTACCCCGGGACTAGCGGGAGACCCTACAATGAGCAGTTCTTC.

This clone was picked up one time. The chain links TRBV2 to TRBJ2-7, with D possibly matching TRBD2 (6 bases). The V gene's germline CDR1 is SNHLY and CDR2 FYNNEI. V was shortened by 6 bases and J by 1 base, with 13 bases between the two germline ends. The CDR3 runs to 14 residues. Here the CDR3 DNA reads TGTGCCAGCAGGGACTACCTGGGATCCTACGAGCAGTACTTC. This encodes CASRDYLGSYEQYF.

The chain links TRBV5-1 to TRBJ2-3; 7 positions match TRBD2. CDR3 length: 17 amino acids. CDR1 is SGHRS, CDR2 YFSETQ, per germline. The trim removed 0 bases at V and 2 bases at J, leaving 9 bases unmatched. In DNA form, the CDR3 reads TGCGCCAGCAGCTTGGAGGGAGGGCCGCGAAACACAGATACGCAGTATTTT. Protein sequence: CASSLEGGPRNTDTQYF.

In its sample, this clone was seen once. The chain recombines TRBV11-2 with TRBJ2-4, with unresolved D. This CDR3 has 15 residues. V was pared by 2 bases and J by 2 bases, with 10 bases between. Germline V gives CDR1 SGHAT, CDR2 FQNNGV. The CDR3 nucleotides are TGTGCCAGCAGCTTACTTCACGGGTCCAAAAACATTCAGTACTTC. Encoded protein: CASSLLHGSKNIQYF. The full variable domain, rest sourced from reference TRBV11-2 and TRBJ2-4, is EAGVAQSPRYKIIEKRQSVAFWCNPISGHATLYWYQQILGQGPKLLIQFQNNGVVDDSQLPKDRFSAERLKGVDSTLKIQPAKLEDSAVYLCASSLLHGSKNIQYFGAGTRLSVL.

The chain joins TRBV19 to TRBJ2-7; a weak D match, TRBD1 (5 bases). The germline gives CDR1 LNHDA, CDR2 SQIVND (reference sequence). The CDR3 spans 15 residues. V was clipped by 3 bases and J by 0 bases, with 12 bases between them. The CDR3 DNA is TGTGCCAGTAGTATTACAGGATCGAGCTCCTACGAGCAGTACTTC. Protein product: CASSITGSSSYEQYF.

Concerning this clone: A junction end diverges from the germline sequence, so it may reflect a read error. The chain uses TRBV14 and TRBJ2-7, with D perhaps TRBD1 (6 bases). The germline CDR1 and CDR2 sequences are SGHDN and FVKESK. This CDR3 has 14 residues. As DNA, the CDR3 is TGTGCCAGCAGCCAAGAAGTGTCAGGGGCAAGGAAGCACTTC. It translates to CASSQEVSGARKHF.

The chain carries TRBV5-5 and TRBJ2-7; tentative D call: TRBD1 (6 bases). Germline CDR1 and CDR2: SGHKS and YYEKEE (reference sequence). Trimming pared 4 bases from V and 3 bases from J, leaving 17 bases between. There are 15 residues in the CDR3. CDR3 loop: CASSASQGTLYEQYF. DNA of the CDR3: TGTGCCAGCAGCGCCTCTCAGGGGACACTCTACGAGCAGTACTTC.

The J gene is TRBJ2-1, the V gene TRBV28; the match to TRBD2 covers 13 bases. The germline V gene encodes CDR1 MDHEN and CDR2 SYDVKM. The CDR3 loop spans 15 amino acids. J lost 8 bases, V lost 6 bases, and 7 bases had no gene match. The DNA of the CDR3 is TGTGCCAGCAGCCCGGGACTAGCGGGAAGCTATGAGCAGTTCTTC. Residues: CASSPGLAGSYEQFF. Drawing the rest from reference TRBV28 and TRBJ2-1, the complete variable domain is DVKVTQSSRYLVKRTGEKVFLECVQDMDHENMFWYRQDPGLGLRLIYFSYDVKMKEKGDIPEGYSVSREKKERFSLILESASTNQTSMYLCASSPGLAGSYEQFFGPGTRLTVL.

The rearrangement uses TRBV4-1 and TRBJ2-7, with TRBD2 matching 7 bases. This CDR3 comprises 14 residues. The germline V gene has CDR1 MGHRA and CDR2 YSYEKL. J gave up 6 bases and V 4 bases, and 9 bases lay outside the gene matches. The CDR3 coding sequence is TGCGCCAGCAGCCTTGGATCCGGGACTACCGAGCAGTACTTC. Its translation is CASSLGSGTTEQYF.

The chain couples TRBV28 to TRBJ2-1; 7 bases match TRBD2. J was trimmed by 3 bases and V by 6 bases; bases with no gene match: 8. CDR3 length: 15 residues. CDR1 and CDR2 (germline): MDHEN, SYDVKM. CDR3 loop: CASRVSGRRYNEQFF. DNA for the CDR3: TGTGCCAGCAGGGTTAGCGGGCGTCGCTACAATGAGCAGTTCTTC.

This clone turned up a few times. The chain employs TRBV4-1 and TRBJ2-3; D is unclear. CDR3 length: 15 amino acids. Looked up from germline, CDR1 is MGHRA and CDR2 is YSYEKL. The V gene lost 3 bases and the J gene lost 2 bases, with 12 bases spanning the gap. CDR3 region: CASSQESAITDTQYF. The CDR3 coding sequence is TGCGCCAGCAGCCAGGAGTCGGCAATCACAGATACGCAGTATTTT.

The chain links TRBV18 to TRBJ2-7; 9 bases agree with TRBD1. The ends lost 3 bases at V and 4 bases at J; junction bases unmatched: 7. In germline, CDR1 is KGHSH, CDR2 LQKENI. This CDR3 has 15 residues. CDR3 coding DNA: TGTGCCAGCTCACCCCGACAGGGGGTTACATACGAGCAGTACTTC. Translated: CASSPRQGVTYEQYF.

The chain recombines TRBV18 with TRBJ1-1, with TRBD1 identical over 9 bases. The CDR3 has 17 amino acids. With 4 bases clipped from V and 3 bases from J, the junction kept 12 bases outside the gene matches. Per the germline V gene, CDR1 is KGHSH and CDR2 is LQKENI. The CDR3: CASSRSVVTGGYTEAFF. In nucleotides, the CDR3 is TGTGCCAGCTCACGGTCCGTCGTGACAGGGGGTTACACTGAAGCTTTCTTT.

This chain connects TRBV27 to TRBJ2-5, with D unclear. Judging by the DNA end, TRBJ2-7 fits better; the J call may be wrong. Germline V gene lookup returns CDR1 MNHEY and CDR2 SMNVEV (reference sequence). The CDR3 is 14 amino acids. Here the CDR3 reads CASSPRRSSYEQYF. For the CDR3, the DNA is TGTGCCAGCAGTCCAAGACGGAGCTCCTACGAGCAGTACTTC.

This chain uses TRBV19 with TRBJ2-3, with TRBD2 as a possible D gene (5 bases). This CDR3 spans 16 amino acids. Germline CDR1 reads LNHDA; CDR2 reads SQIVND (reference sequence). V gave up 6 bases and J gave up 2 bases, with 18 bases separating them. This CDR3 is CASSTSARAITDTQYF. The CDR3 nucleotides read TGTGCCAGTAGCACATCAGCGCGGGCTATCACAGATACGCAGTATTTT.

This sequence joins TRBV25-1 and TRBJ2-3; D may be TRBD1 (6 bases). The CDR3 totals 17 residues. Germline CDR1 is MGHDK and CDR2 is SYGVNS. Trimming removed 4 bases from V and 4 bases from J, with 21 bases in between. CDR3 DNA sequence: TGTGCCAGCAGTGCCTCGGACCCCTGGACAGTGTCAGATACGCAGTATTTT. It translates to CASSASDPWTVSDTQYF. Full variable domain (outside the CDR3, taken from reference TRBV25-1 and TRBJ2-3): EADIYQTPRYLVIGTGKKITLECSQTMGHDKMYWYQQDPGMELHLIHYSYGVNSTEKGDLSSESTVSRIRTEHFPLTLESARPSHTSQYLCASSASDPWTVSDTQYFGPGTRLTVL.

The chain combines TRBV25-1 with TRBJ2-1; TRBD2 matches 9 bases. Germline V gene lookup returns CDR1 MGHDK and CDR2 SYGVNS. The CDR3 sequence is 17 residues long. V shed 0 bases and J 7 bases; nucleotides not matched to a gene: 10. The CDR3, as DNA: TGTGCCAGCAGTGAATACGGTGGGGCGGGAGGGCTGAATGAGCAGTTCTTC. Translated, it gives CASSEYGGAGGLNEQFF.

This clone was seen a few times. CDR3 DNA sequence: TGCGCCAGCAGCCGTGAGAGAGGAAGGGGAACAGATACGCAGTATTTT. Its translation is CASSRERGRGTDTQYF. V is TRBV5-1 and J is TRBJ2-3, with D perhaps matching TRBD1 (5 bases). Trimming took off 4 bases at V and 3 bases at J, with 18 bases between the two ends. Germline CDR1 is SGHRS and CDR2 is YFSETQ. The CDR3 is 16 amino acids.

The V call is TRBV2, the J call TRBJ2-7; 11 bases fit TRBD2. The CDR3 consists of 14 residues. After removal of 8 bases from V and 0 bases from J, the junction contained 3 bases not matched to a gene. Germline CDR1 reads SNHLY; CDR2 reads FYNNEI. Here the CDR3 DNA reads TGTGCCAGCGAGGGACTAGCGGTCTCCTACGAGCAGTACTTC. Its protein is CASEGLAVSYEQYF.

The CDR3 protein is CASSLQREGGLYEQYF. The CDR3 DNA reads TGCGCCAGCAGCCTCCAGAGGGAGGGAGGCCTCTACGAGCAGTACTTC. This rearrangement joins TRBV4-1 to TRBJ2-7; 7 nucleotides align to TRBD2. CDR3 length: 16 amino acids. The trim removed 4 bases at V and 3 bases at J, leaving 12 bases unmatched. Per the germline V gene, CDR1 is MGHRA and CDR2 is YSYEKL.

V and J are TRBV10-2 and TRBJ2-7, with TRBD2 matching 9 bases. The ends lost 9 bases at V and 2 bases at J; junction bases unmatched: 11. In germline, CDR1 is WSHSY, CDR2 SAAADI. The CDR3 loop spans 15 amino acids. The CDR3, as DNA: TGCGCCAGTGCCCCTCGGGCTAGCGGGACCTACGAGCAGTACTTC. It codes for CASAPRASGTYEQYF.

This clone was seen a handful of times. The chain has TRBV6-5 and TRBJ1-1; D gene uncertain. Germline V gives CDR1 MNHEY, CDR2 SVGAGI. Trimming left V 4 bases short and J 1 base short, with 16 bases between. The CDR3 is 16 amino acids. CDR3 nucleotide sequence: TGTGCCAGCAGTTCCAGCTTAGGAGGAGGGAACACTGAAGCTTTCTTT. It is translated as CASSSSLGGGNTEAFF.

V usage is TRBV14 and J usage is TRBJ2-7, with 11 bases lining up with TRBD1. The germline V gene encodes CDR1 SGHDN and CDR2 FVKESK. There are 15 residues in the CDR3. V was clipped by 2 bases and J by 3 bases; unmatched bases: 3. CDR3 sequence reads: CASSQRDRGIYEQYF. Written as DNA, the CDR3 is TGTGCCAGCAGCCAAAGGGACAGGGGGATCTACGAGCAGTACTTC.

The chain employs TRBV6-1 and TRBJ2-7, with 15 bases fitting TRBD2. The germline V gene encodes CDR1 MNHNS and CDR2 SASEGT. V lost 11 bases and J lost 3; bases outside the gene matches: 5. The CDR3 has 14 residues. The CDR3 DNA reads TGTGCCGGAGGGACTAGCGGGAGGCTCTACGAGCAGTACTTC. Its translation: CAGGTSGRLYEQYF.

This chain joins TRBV10-2 and TRBJ1-1, with D possibly matching TRBD1 (6 bases). Germline CDR1 is WSHSY and CDR2 is SAAADI. This CDR3 is built from 15 residues. The V end lost 3 bases, the J end lost 4 bases, and 15 bases lay between the germline ends. CDR3 loop: CASSEGGAGGTEAFF. As DNA, the CDR3 is TGCGCCAGCAGTGAAGGGGGGGCGGGAGGCACTGAAGCTTTCTTT.

This clone was counted between two and nine times. This sequence joins TRBV5-5 and TRBJ2-7; D perhaps matches TRBD1 (5 bases). CDR3 length equals 14 residues. Trimming removed 4 bases at V and 0 bases at J, with 11 bases between. Germline assignment: CDR1 SGHKS and CDR2 YYEKEE (reference sequence). CDR3 region: CASSLTANSYEQYF. The CDR3, as DNA: TGTGCCAGCAGCCTGACAGCGAACTCCTACGAGCAGTACTTC.

CDR3 nucleotides: TGTGCCAGCAGCACGGATAGCGGGAGAGAGGTTTATGAGCAGTTCTTC. It yields the protein CASSTDSGREVYEQFF. V usage is TRBV27 and J usage is TRBJ2-1; 9 nucleotides match TRBD2. Germline V gives CDR1 MNHEY, CDR2 SMNVEV (reference sequence). V gave up 6 bases and J gave up 8 bases; unmatched junction bases: 14. The CDR3 length is 16 residues.